What follows are 16 T cell receptor beta chains derived from one specimen sequenced in a study of T cells in Graves' hyperthyroidism and ophthalmopathy. Amplified TCR beta CDR3 regions derived from RNA transcripts. A set of HTBI primers served as the primers for a first-round RT-PCR of the TCR CDR3. MiXCR, run by TCRdb on the multiplex PCR reads, gives a single entry per CDR3 protein. The data contain hundreds of thousands of distinct CDR3 sequences, 12% to 15% of them singletons. Specimen: blood. All receptors derive from a young woman with Graves' hyperthyroidism.

The chain joins TRBV6-1 to TRBJ2-1, with 9 bases lining up with TRBD2. J was trimmed by 7 bases and V by 3 bases; bases with no gene match: 7. Germline loops: CDR1 MNHNS, CDR2 SASEGT. CDR3 size: 15 residues. The CDR3 DNA follows: TGTGCCAGCAGTGACTCGGGACTAGCTTCGAATGAGCAGTTCTTC. Its protein is CASSDSGLASNEQFF.

The chain uses TRBV20-1 and TRBJ2-5; 14 positions agree with TRBD2. CDR3 length: 16 amino acids. Germline V gene lookup returns CDR1 DFQATT and CDR2 SNEGSKA (reference sequence). The DNA of the CDR3 is TGCAGCGCCCGCGGGACTAGCGGGAGTGCGGGAGAGACCCAGTACTTC. Its translation: CSARGTSGSAGETQYF.

This rearrangement joins TRBV6-1 to TRBJ2-7; 8 bases map to TRBD2. The V gene's germline CDR1 is MNHNS and CDR2 SASEGT. The CDR3 extends over 13 amino acids. The ends lost 5 bases at V and 3 bases at J; junction bases unmatched: 3. The CDR3 bases are TGTGCCAGCAGTAGCGGGAGAGTCTACGAGCAGTACTTC. Protein: CASSSGRVYEQYF.

This clonotype was counted only a few times. The chain couples TRBV11-2 to TRBJ2-1; D ambiguous. The CDR3 runs to 11 residues. V lost 6 bases, J lost 14 bases, and 14 bases lay in between. Per the germline V gene, CDR1 is SGHAT and CDR2 is FQNNGV. CDR3 DNA sequence: TGTGCCAGCAGTAGAACTTCGTCTGAGTTCTTC. Its translation is CASSRTSSEFF.

The chain combines TRBV10-2 with TRBJ2-7; D not resolved. The V and J ends lost 3 bases and 3 bases respectively, with 9 bases between them. The CDR3 length is 13 residues. CDR1 and CDR2 from the germline V gene are WSHSY and SAAADI. The CDR3 region is CASSDRGIYEQYF. CDR3 sequence (DNA): TGCGCCAGCAGTGACAGAGGTATCTACGAGCAGTACTTC.

The chain carries TRBV28 and TRBJ2-1; 7 positions agree with TRBD1. Germline V gene lookup returns CDR1 MDHEN and CDR2 SYDVKM. The CDR3 spans 16 residues. V was pared by 5 bases and J by 0 bases, with 7 bases of the junction left unmatched. The CDR3 reads CASSRETGVSYNEQFF. The DNA for the CDR3 is TGTGCCAGCAGTCGGGAAACAGGGGTCTCCTACAATGAGCAGTTCTTC.

V is TRBV6-2 or TRBV6-3 and J is TRBJ2-1; D may be TRBD2 (5 bases). Germline CDR1 MNHEY, CDR2 SVGEGT. V lost 0 bases, J lost 7 bases, and 10 bases lay in between. This CDR3 has 14 amino acids. DNA of the CDR3: TGTGCCAGCAGTTACTCTCCTAGCCGGAATGAGCAGTTCTTC. This encodes CASSYSPSRNEQFF.

There are many counts of this clonotype. The chain recombines TRBV12-3 or TRBV12-4 with TRBJ2-7; D ambiguous. V shed 4 bases and J shed 1 base, with 8 bases lying between them. CDR3 size: 13 residues. The CDR3 sequence is CASSSSSSYEQYF. CDR3 coding DNA: TGTGCCAGCAGTTCATCCTCGTCCTACGAGCAGTACTTC.

The chain combines TRBV27 with TRBJ2-1; possible D gene TRBD2, 6 bases. The V gene's germline CDR1 is MNHEY and CDR2 SMNVEV (reference sequence). V dropped 2 bases and J dropped 4 bases, with 12 bases sitting between them. The CDR3 has 15 residues. CDR3 amino acids: CASSLMLAGYNEQFF. For the CDR3, the DNA is TGTGCCAGCAGTTTAATGTTGGCGGGGTACAATGAGCAGTTCTTC.

This clonotype has ten or more counts. This chain links TRBV2 with TRBJ2-5; 8 nucleotides match TRBD1. Losses at the gene ends were 5 bases for V and 2 bases for J; bases not matched to a gene: 4. The CDR3 runs 14 residues. CDR1 is SNHLY and CDR2 is FYNNEI in the germline V gene. The CDR3 sequence is CASSYRDRQETQYF. Here the CDR3 DNA reads TGTGCCAGCAGTTACCGGGACAGGCAAGAGACCCAGTACTTC.

This clonotype was detected ten times or more. The rearrangement links TRBV7-3 to TRBJ2-2; D perhaps matches TRBD1 (6 bases). This CDR3 contains 18 residues. V was clipped by 1 base and J by 6 bases, with 21 bases between them. Germline CDR1 is SGHTA and CDR2 is FQGTGA. CDR3 nucleotides: TGTGCCAGCAGCTTAAGGGATCCGACAGGCAAGGGCGCCGGGGAGCTGTTTTTT. Protein sequence: CASSLRDPTGKGAGELFF.

This chain links TRBV20-1 with TRBJ1-2; the D gene is possibly TRBD1 (5 bases). V lost 6 bases to trimming and J lost 8 bases, with 19 bases between them. The CDR3 consists of 13 residues. From germline, CDR1 is DFQATT and CDR2 SNEGSKA (reference sequence). CDR3 bases: TGCAGTGCCCTCCCGACAGTAGGGAGAGGCTACACCTTC. Translating it yields CSALPTVGRGYTF.

The rearrangement links TRBV7-3 to TRBJ2-3; TRBD1 is a possible D gene (6 bases). Germline CDR1 and CDR2: SGHTA and FQGTGA. The V gene lost 5 bases and the J gene lost 4 bases, with 19 bases spanning the gap. There are 16 residues in the CDR3. The DNA of the CDR3 is TGTGCCAGCAGCCCCCGGTCCAGGGGCATAGCAGATACGCAGTATTTT. Encoded protein: CASSPRSRGIADTQYF.

The rearrangement links TRBV7-9 to TRBJ2-1; tentatively, D is TRBD1 (5 bases). CDR1 is SEHNR, CDR2 FQNEAQ, per germline (reference sequence). This CDR3 contains 16 residues. Trimming took 3 bases from V and 5 from J, leaving 17 bases between them. CDR3 protein: CASSLGQGIVDNEQFF. The CDR3 region has the DNA TGTGCCAGCAGCTTGGGGCAGGGTATCGTCGACAATGAGCAGTTCTTC.

Remarks on this clonotype: A much larger clone lies a single base off, so this may be a read error. The rearrangement uses TRBV10-3 and TRBJ2-7; TRBD2 aligns across 13 bases. V shed 9 bases, J shed 7 bases, and the junction held 3 bases outside the gene matches. The CDR3 extends over 12 amino acids. In germline, CDR1 is ENHRY, CDR2 SYGVKD. CDR3 sequence (DNA): TGTGCCATGCGGACTAGCGGGAGTGAGCAGTACTTC. This encodes CAMRTSGSEQYF.

The chain has TRBV27 and TRBJ1-6; D is ambiguous. The CDR3 covers 15 residues. Looked up from germline, CDR1 is MNHEY and CDR2 is SMNVEV (reference sequence). The V and J ends lost 1 base and 8 bases respectively, with 12 bases between them. The CDR3 loop is CASSLWAQRDSPLHF. CDR3 nucleotides: TGTGCCAGCAGTTTATGGGCCCAGCGTGATTCACCCCTCCACTTT.